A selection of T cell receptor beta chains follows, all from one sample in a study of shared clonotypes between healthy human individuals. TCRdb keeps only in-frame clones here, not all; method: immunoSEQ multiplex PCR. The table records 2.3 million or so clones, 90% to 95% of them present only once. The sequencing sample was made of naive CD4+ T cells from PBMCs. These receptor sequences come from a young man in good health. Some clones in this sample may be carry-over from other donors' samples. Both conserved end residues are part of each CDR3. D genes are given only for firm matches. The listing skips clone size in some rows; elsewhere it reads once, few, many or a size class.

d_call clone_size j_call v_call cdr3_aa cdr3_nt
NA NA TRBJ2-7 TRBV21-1 CASSNPGRDEQYF TGTGCCAGCAGCAATCCGGGCCGGGACGAGCAGTACTTC
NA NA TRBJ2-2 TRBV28 CASSLFPGTNTGELFF TGTGCCAGCAGTTTATTTCCAGGGACGAACACCGGGGAGCTGTTTTTT
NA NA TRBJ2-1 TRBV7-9 CASSRLDNEQFF TGTGCCAGCAGCCGGCTGGACAATGAGCAGTTCTTC
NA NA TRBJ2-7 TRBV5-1 CASSFGSPRYEQYF TGCGCCAGCAGCTTTGGCTCCCCTCGCTACGAGCAGTACTTC
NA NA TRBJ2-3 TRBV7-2 CASSFGGASTDTQYF TGTGCCAGCAGCTTTGGAGGTGCTAGCACAGATACGCAGTATTTT
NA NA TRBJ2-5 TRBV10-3 CAISEHTPSMETQYF TGTGCCATCAGTGAACATACCCCTTCTATGGAGACCCAGTACTTC
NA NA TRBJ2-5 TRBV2 CASTPRDRGETQYF TGTGCCAGCACACCGCGGGATCGGGGAGAGACCCAGTACTTC
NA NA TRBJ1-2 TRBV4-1 CASSHPGVGYGYTF TGCGCCAGCAGCCACCCAGGGGTGGGTTATGGCTACACCTTC
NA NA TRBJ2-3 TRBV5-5 CASSLSADTQYF TGTGCCAGCAGCTTGAGTGCAGATACGCAGTATTTT
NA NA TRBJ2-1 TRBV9 CASRMGEQFF TGTGCCAGCAGAATGGGTGAGCAGTTCTTC
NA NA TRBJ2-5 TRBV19 CASSPASKGRTQYF TGTGCCAGTAGTCCCGCCTCCAAGGGGAGGACCCAGTACTTC
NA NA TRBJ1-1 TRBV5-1 CASSPDGGTEAFF TGCGCCAGCAGCCCTGATGGGGGGACTGAAGCTTTCTTT
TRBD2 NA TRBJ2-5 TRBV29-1 CSVYLGLGLAGEKWGMETQYF TGCAGCGTTTACTTGGGACTTGGACTAGCGGGAGAAAAGTGGGGGATGGAGACCCAGTACTTC
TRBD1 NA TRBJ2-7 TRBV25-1 CASSETSGTGSDEQYF TGTGCCAGCAGTGAAACATCCGGGACAGGGAGTGACGAGCAGTACTTC
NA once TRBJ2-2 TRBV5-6 CASSLGQGIATGELFF TGTGCCAGCAGCTTGGGGCAGGGAATAGCAACCGGGGAGCTGTTTTTT
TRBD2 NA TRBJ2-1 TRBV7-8 CASSSGTSGLEQFF TGTGCCAGCAGCTCCGGGACTAGCGGGCTCGAGCAGTTCTTC